These 8 T cell receptor beta chains were all obtained from the same sample, sequenced in a study of beta chain features in type 1 diabetes. Of the isolated RNA, all was reverse transcribed, and so the sequenced material was expressed TCRB transcripts. Clones were read by immunoSEQ multiplex PCR, and TCRdb kept only the in-frame ones, dropping some. The sample carries more than 110,000 clones, roughly 7.2% recorded once. Specimen: central memory CD4+ T cells from blood. These receptors were obtained from a woman younger than 45 in good health.

This clone came up many times. The rearrangement uses TRBV7-8 and TRBJ1-5, with a possible D match to TRBD1 (5 bases). The CDR3 runs to 13 residues. Trimming took off 7 bases at V and 3 bases at J, with 10 bases between the two ends. In germline, CDR1 is SGHVS, CDR2 FQNEAQ. The CDR3 DNA reads as TGTGCCAGCACCCGACAGCTCAATCAGCCCCAGCATTTT. Translating it yields CASTRQLNQPQHF.

The V call is TRBV19, the J call TRBJ2-3, with TRBD2 matching over 12 bases. The CDR3 is 17 residues long. The V gene's germline CDR1 is LNHDA and CDR2 SQIVND (reference sequence). Trimming removed 3 bases from V and 2 bases from J; junction bases left unmatched: 6. This CDR3 is CASSILGTSGFTDTQYF. The CDR3 coding sequence is TGTGCCAGTAGTATCCTCGGGACTAGCGGGTTCACAGATACGCAGTATTTT.

This clone showed up just a few times. The chain uses TRBV13 and TRBJ2-7; maybe TRBD1 (5 bases). This CDR3 region has 15 residues. Germline V gene lookup returns CDR1 PRHDT and CDR2 FYEKMQ (reference sequence). V lost 2 bases to trimming and J lost 6 bases, with 17 bases between them. The CDR3 region is CASSLTGESFSEQYF. DNA of the CDR3: TGTGCCAGCAGCTTAACAGGAGAGAGCTTCTCCGAGCAGTACTTC.

This clone was seen many times. The chain uses TRBV4-3 and TRBJ2-5; 9 positions agree with TRBD2. Germline lookup yields CDR1 LGHNA and CDR2 YSLEER. The junction had 7 bases not matched to a gene; V was cut back by 0 bases and J by 5 bases. The CDR3 is 16 amino acids. The CDR3 is CASSQDPASGGETQYF. The CDR3, as DNA: TGCGCCAGCAGCCAAGATCCGGCCAGCGGGGGGGAGACCCAGTACTTC.

This sequence joins TRBV29-1 and TRBJ2-2, with D uncertain. The CDR3 totals 14 residues. Per germline, CDR1 SQVTM and CDR2 ANQGSEA. With 3 bases removed from V and 0 bases from J, the gap between germline ends came to 8 bases. CDR3: CSVEAVSNTGELFF. DNA of the CDR3: TGCAGCGTTGAGGCGGTATCGAACACCGGGGAGCTGTTTTTT.

The V and J genes are TRBV29-1 and TRBJ1-4, with D unclear. The ends were cut back, 4 bases at V and 4 bases at J, with 13 bases in the middle. The CDR3 is 14 residues long. Germline V CDR1 and CDR2: SQVTM, ANQGSEA. CDR3: CSVGDGGFNEKLFF. CDR3 bases: TGCAGCGTTGGCGATGGAGGATTTAATGAAAAACTGTTTTTT.

The gene calls are TRBV7-3 and TRBJ2-7; 9 bases align to TRBD1. Germline V gene lookup returns CDR1 SGHTA and CDR2 FQGTGA. J was trimmed by 5 bases and V by 4 bases; bases with no gene match: 6. This CDR3 comprises 14 residues. The DNA of the CDR3 is TGTGCCAGCAGCTCCGGGACAGGGAGCCACGAGCAGTACTTC. This sequence encodes CASSSGTGSHEQYF.

This clone was seen many times. The chain couples TRBV7-9 to TRBJ1-1; a possible D gene is TRBD1 (5 bases). The V and J ends lost 5 bases and 0 bases respectively, with 13 bases between them. The CDR3 has 15 amino acids. Germline lookup yields CDR1 SEHNR and CDR2 FQNEAQ (reference sequence). In DNA form, the CDR3 reads TGTGCCAGCAGCCCCTCCGACAGATTGAACACTGAAGCTTTCTTT. This translates into CASSPSDRLNTEAFF.